This T cell receptor beta chain was sequenced in a study of T-cell reconstitution after alpha-beta-depleted transplantation in children. The TCRbeta library was prepared with unique molecular identifiers. MiXCR, run by TCRdb on the PCR reads, gives a single entry per CDR3 protein. The table lists a few hundred thousand distinct CDR3 sequences, about a quarter of them singletons. The table lists this clonotype with a count of one. Its antigen is not identified. General study points: At day 60, the high TCRbeta diversity found in some patients originated from recipient T cells and thymic progenitors that had survived.

Trimming cost V 3 bases and J 3 bases; bases outside gene matches: 2. CDR1 SGHTA and CDR2 FQGNSA come from the germline V gene. The CDR3 has 15 amino acids. This clonotype was sampled from a boy under two years old with Wiskott-Aldrich syndrome, due to receive a stem cell transplant. Material: PBMCs, obtained before TCRalphabeta/CD19-depleted stem cell transplant. The V and J genes are TRBV7-2 and TRBJ2-7, with 13 bases fitting TRBD2. The CDR3 sequence is CASSLTSGRYYEQYF. The CDR3 DNA reads as TGTGCCAGCAGCTTGACTAGCGGGAGGTACTACGAGCAGTACTTC.